The rows below give T cell receptor beta chains drawn from one sample of a study of siplizumab effects on memory and regulatory T cells. TCRdb's copy holds only in-frame clones and misses some; the assay was immunoSEQ multiplex PCR. The repertoire consists of about 68,000 clones, with 93% occurring once and the leading ten covering 5%. The sequenced sample consisted of CD8+ T cells sorted from blood. The receptors originated from a human donor in good health. CDR3s include the opening cysteine and the closing phenylalanine or tryptophan. D genes are given only for firm matches. Size values are once, few and many counts, or a class for expanded clones, and some rows have none.

D gene	clone size	V gene	J gene	CDR3 protein	CDR3 DNA
TRBD1	NA	TRBV9	TRBJ1-2	CASSGGQSTNYGYTF	TGTGCCAGCAGCGGGGGACAGTCCACTAACTATGGCTACACCTTC
TRBD2	NA	TRBV19	TRBJ2-3	CASSISYVASGVPDTQYF	TGTGCCAGTAGTATAAGTTACGTGGCTAGCGGGGTTCCAGATACGCAGTATTTT
NA	NA	TRBV19	TRBJ1-2	CASSIGTVHGYTF	TGTGCCAGTAGTATAGGGACAGTCCATGGCTACACCTTC
TRBD2	once	TRBV2	TRBJ2-5	CASSPPSGGGWETQYF	TGTGCCAGCAGCCCCCCTAGCGGGGGGGGGTGGGAGACCCAGTACTTC
NA	NA	TRBV11-2	TRBJ2-1	CASSLAWIDNEQFF	TGTGCCAGCAGCTTAGCCTGGATTGACAATGAGCAGTTCTTC
NA	NA	TRBV27	TRBJ2-5	CASSHQGETQYF	TGTGCCAGCAGCCACCAAGGGGAGACCCAGTACTTC
NA	NA	TRBV9	TRBJ2-1	CASSVVGGGFNEQFF	TGTGCCAGCAGCGTAGTTGGTGGGGGTTTCAATGAGCAGTTCTTC
NA	NA	TRBV4-1	TRBJ2-2	CASSQGGGSAGELFF	TGCGCCAGCAGCCAAGGAGGAGGGTCCGCCGGGGAGCTGTTTTTT
NA	NA	TRBV7-9	TRBJ2-7	CASSSLYEQYF	TGTGCCAGCAGCTCCCTCTACGAGCAGTACTTC
TRBD1	NA	TRBV19	TRBJ1-1	CASIHGTGLMGKAFF	TGTGCCAGTATCCACGGGACAGGGTTAATGGGGAAGGCTTTCTTT
NA	once	TRBV21-1	TRBJ2-5	CASSTTNRGHQETQYF	TGTGCCAGCAGCACAACTAACAGGGGGCACCAAGAGACCCAGTACTTC
NA	NA	TRBV11-2	TRBJ1-4	CASSEAGAPNEKLFF	TGTGCCAGCAGCGAGGCAGGGGCACCTAATGAAAAACTGTTTTTT
NA	NA	TRBV7-3	TRBJ1-5	CASSLDGGTSNQPQHF	TGTGCCAGCAGCTTAGATGGAGGGACGAGCAATCAGCCCCAGCATTTT
NA	NA	TRBV6-1	TRBJ2-7	CASNGLGTYEQYF	TGTGCCAGCAACGGGCTTGGGACCTACGAGCAGTACTTC
NA	once	TRBV7-9	TRBJ2-3	CASSLYAGHSTDTQYF	TGTGCCAGCAGCTTATACGCGGGCCACAGCACAGATACGCAGTATTTT
TRBD2	NA	TRBV9	TRBJ2-7	CASSVAAASGYEQYF	TGTGCCAGCAGCGTAGCTGCGGCTAGCGGGTACGAGCAGTACTTC
NA	once	TRBV4-1	TRBJ1-1	CASSGREVSGTEAFF	TGCGCCAGCAGCGGTCGGGAGGTCTCGGGCACTGAAGCTTTCTTT
NA	NA	TRBV19	TRBJ1-4	CASNPAEGNEKLFF	TGTGCCAGTAACCCCGCGGAGGGAAACGAAAAACTGTTTTTT
NA	NA	TRBV19	TRBJ1-1	CASSMVLNTEAFF	TGTGCCAGTAGTATGGTCCTGAACACTGAAGCTTTCTTT
NA	NA	TRBV9	TRBJ1-1	CASSVGYWEGTTEAFF	TGTGCCAGCAGCGTAGGCTATTGGGAGGGGACCACTGAAGCTTTCTTT
TRBD1	NA	TRBV7-9	TRBJ2-1	CASSSTGQGVGEQFF	TGTGCCAGCAGCTCGACGGGACAGGGGGTCGGTGAGCAGTTCTTC
NA	NA	TRBV19	TRBJ2-7	CASKSGGAGEQYF	TGTGCCAGTAAATCGGGGGGCGCCGGCGAGCAGTACTTC
NA	NA	TRBV19	TRBJ1-4	CASTGTATNEKLFF	TGTGCCAGTACAGGTACTGCAACTAATGAAAAACTGTTTTTT
NA	NA	TRBV4-3	TRBJ2-5	CASSQGWGLQETQYF	TGCGCCAGCAGCCAAGGGTGGGGGCTTCAAGAGACCCAGTACTTC
NA	NA	TRBV28	TRBJ2-7	CASSFRGTTSYEQYF	TGTGCCAGCAGTTTTAGGGGCACCACCTCCTACGAGCAGTACTTC
NA	NA	TRBV2	TRBJ1-5	CASSLGGPQHF	TGTGCCAGCAGCTTAGGGGGGCCCCAGCATTTT
NA	NA	TRBV7-9	TRBJ1-2	CASSTNVGLETERGYTF	TGTGCCAGCAGCACCAACGTAGGCCTCGAAACGGAGCGTGGCTACACCTTC
NA	NA	TRBV19	TRBJ1-2	CASSNEGVEGYTF	TGTGCCAGTAGTAACGAGGGGGTTGAAGGCTACACCTTC
NA	NA	TRBV27	TRBJ1-2	CASSLGPRDIYGYTF	TGTGCCAGCAGTTTGGGGCCCCGGGACATCTATGGCTACACCTTC
NA	NA	TRBV7-9	TRBJ2-1	CASSLGGGTAYNEQFF	TGTGCCAGCAGCTTAGGAGGGGGGACAGCCTACAATGAGCAGTTCTTC
NA	NA	TRBV29-1	TRBJ2-1	CSVEPGTGEQFF	TGCAGCGTTGAACCCGGGACGGGAGAGCAGTTCTTC
NA	NA	TRBV27	TRBJ2-2	CASSLSGAANTGELFF	TGTGCCAGCAGTTTATCAGGGGCAGCGAACACCGGGGAGCTGTTTTTT
NA	once	TRBV5-4	TRBJ2-7	CASSVGLGVEFYEQYF	TGTGCCAGCAGCGTGGGTCTAGGGGTTGAATTTTACGAGCAGTACTTC
NA	NA	TRBV7-9	TRBJ2-1	CASSLVLGAYNEQFF	TGTGCCAGCAGCTTAGTATTGGGGGCCTACAATGAGCAGTTCTTC
TRBD2	NA	TRBV19	TRBJ2-5	CASSMTSGGLETQYF	TGTGCCAGTAGTATGACTAGCGGGGGGTTGGAGACCCAGTACTTC
NA	few	TRBV27	TRBJ1-6	CASSPIRGPLHF	TGTGCCAGCAGTCCAATACGGGGACCCCTCCACTTT
NA	NA	TRBV5-6	TRBJ1-2	CASIGQPIYGYTF	TGTGCCAGCATTGGGCAGCCGATCTATGGCTACACCTTC
NA	NA	TRBV11-1	TRBJ1-1	CASSLEGNTEAFF	TGTGCCAGCAGCTTAGAAGGGAACACTGAAGCTTTCTTT
NA	once	TRBV13	TRBJ1-6	CASSSRDPEGPLHF	TGTGCCAGCAGCTCCCGGGACCCCGAGGGCCCCCTCCACTTT
NA	NA	TRBV11-2	TRBJ2-7	CASSPQPIAGTYEQYF	TGTGCCAGCAGCCCCCAACCAATCGCCGGCACCTACGAGCAGTACTTC
TRBD1	NA	TRBV9	TRBJ2-3	CASSEQGATDTQYF	TGTGCCAGCAGCGAACAGGGGGCCACAGATACGCAGTATTTT
NA	NA	TRBV4-2	TRBJ2-7	CASSETSSYEQYF	TGTGCCAGCAGCGAAACTAGCTCCTACGAGCAGTACTTC
TRBD1	NA	TRBV9	TRBJ1-4	CASSPKLGQGSSKEYEKLFF	TGTGCCAGCAGCCCAAAGCTGGGACAGGGATCGTCTAAGGAATACGAAAAACTGTTTTTT
NA	NA	TRBV7-3	TRBJ1-1	CASSFKGGTEAFF	TGTGCCAGCAGCTTTAAGGGCGGAACTGAAGCTTTCTTT
TRBD2	NA	TRBV7-6	TRBJ2-1	CASSLGSGDYNEQFF	TGTGCCAGCAGCTTAGGTAGCGGGGACTACAATGAGCAGTTCTTC
TRBD1	NA	TRBV5-6	TRBJ1-1	CASSRQGVLAEAFF	TGTGCCAGCAGCCGACAGGGAGTCCTCGCTGAAGCTTTCTTT
NA	NA	TRBV19	TRBJ1-6	CASIGRNSPLHF	TGTGCCAGTATCGGCAGGAATTCACCCCTCCACTTT
NA	NA	TRBV5-6	TRBJ2-7	CASSATDYEQYF	TGTGCCAGCAGCGCTACTGACTACGAGCAGTACTTC
TRBD1	NA	TRBV4-1	TRBJ1-5	CASSQSRGKQPQHF	TGCGCCAGCAGCCAAAGCAGGGGGAAACAGCCCCAGCATTTT
TRBD2	NA	TRBV7-6	TRBJ2-1	CASSFSGGGNEQFF	TGTGCCAGCAGCTTCAGCGGGGGCGGCAATGAGCAGTTCTTC
TRBD1	NA	TRBV11-3	TRBJ2-1	CASSLGTGDYNEQFF	TGTGCCAGCAGCTTAGGGACAGGGGATTACAATGAGCAGTTCTTC
NA	NA	TRBV5-5	TRBJ2-7	CASSFATAATYEQYF	TGTGCCAGCAGCTTCGCCACAGCCGCTACGTACGAGCAGTACTTC
NA	once	TRBV5-6	TRBJ1-1	CASSFMSANTEAFF	TGTGCCAGCAGCTTCATGAGTGCAAACACTGAAGCTTTCTTT
NA	NA	TRBV4-1	TRBJ2-7	CASSREELQGEQYF	TGCGCCAGCAGCCGAGAAGAATTGCAGGGGGAGCAGTACTTC
NA	NA	TRBV9	TRBJ2-7	CASSVCSYEQYF	TGTGCCAGCAGCGTATGCTCCTACGAGCAGTACTTC
TRBD2	NA	TRBV27	TRBJ2-1	CASSSSGGVFNEQFF	TGTGCCAGCAGTTCCAGCGGGGGGGTTTTCAATGAGCAGTTCTTC
TRBD2	NA	TRBV27	TRBJ2-7	CASSLNPGLAGANYEQYF	TGTGCCAGCAGTTTAAACCCGGGACTAGCGGGGGCCAACTACGAGCAGTACTTC